The clone carrying this T cell receptor (beta chain) was seen many times. The data stem from a study of identical twins. The V gene's germline CDR1 is SGHRS and CDR2 YFSETQ. V lost 2 bases, J lost 5 bases, and 10 bases lay in between. The CDR3 totals 13 residues. TCRdb re-derived calls from the 5' RACE reads in MiXCR, one entry per CDR3 protein. The sample yields fewer than 900,000 distinct CDR3 sequences, 15% to 20% seen once. The same data also contributed to another study, on T cells expressing NK-cell markers. That source reports: There were seven HCMV-seropositive donors and one seronegative donor among the eight sequenced.

The chain couples TRBV5-1 to TRBJ2-5; D gene unclear. This TCR came from a woman aged 18-29 years in good health. The sequenced sample was PBMCs. CDR3 coding DNA: TGCGCCAGCAGCTTCCTGCTAATGGAGACCCAGTACTTC. As protein: CASSFLLMETQYF.